Detailed here is one T cell receptor beta chain. What it binds is unknown. Trimming at V came to 4 bases and at J to 6 bases, leaving 6 bases not matched to a gene. This CDR3 spans 15 amino acids. Germline V gene lookup returns CDR1 SGHVS and CDR2 FNYEAQ. The sample belongs to a study of cytomegalovirus exposure and HLA in healthy donors. The study's findings and limits: When analyzed later, the rates of TCR association showed variation by HLA locus, with DRB1 the most and HLA-C the fewest.

The PCR ran on 60 Vbeta and 13 Jbeta primers. Profiling relied on immunoSEQ multiplex PCR, and the TCRdb table lists in-frame clones only, not all of them. The table includes 120,000 or so clones, 81% detected once. The clonotype originates from a woman aged 35 to 49 in good health and CMV-seronegative. Material for sequencing was PBMCs. The chain has TRBV7-6 and TRBJ2-2; 9 bases fit TRBD2. The CDR3 here is CASSSPAGGSGELFF. For the CDR3, the DNA is TGTGCCAGCAGCTCCCCAGCGGGGGGCTCCGGGGAGCTGTTTTTT.